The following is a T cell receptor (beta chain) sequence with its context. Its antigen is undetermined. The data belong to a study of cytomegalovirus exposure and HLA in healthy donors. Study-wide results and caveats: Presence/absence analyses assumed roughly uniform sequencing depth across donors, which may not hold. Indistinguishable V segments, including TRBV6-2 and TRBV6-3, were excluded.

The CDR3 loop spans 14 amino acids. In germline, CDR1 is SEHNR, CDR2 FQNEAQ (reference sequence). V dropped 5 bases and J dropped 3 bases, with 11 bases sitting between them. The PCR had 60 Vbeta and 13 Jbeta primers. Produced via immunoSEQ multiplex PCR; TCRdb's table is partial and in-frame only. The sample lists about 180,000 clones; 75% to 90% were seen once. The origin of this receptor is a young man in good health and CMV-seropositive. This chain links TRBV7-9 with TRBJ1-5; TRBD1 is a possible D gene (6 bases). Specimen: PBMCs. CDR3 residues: CASSPSGDNQPQHF. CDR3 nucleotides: TGTGCCAGCAGCCCATCAGGGGACAATCAGCCCCAGCATTTT.